This TCR beta chain derives from a study of T cells expressing NK-cell markers. For the study at large: CD3+CD56+NKG2C+, CD3+CD56+NKG2C- and CD3+CD56-NKG2C+ T cells, once sorted, supplied the TCR beta repertoires. Findings of the study overall: Over 5 donors carried dominant NKG2C+ clonotypes that made up roughly 1.0-7.5% of their CD8+ T cells. Whether expanded NKG2C+ T cell clones recognized HCMV stayed uncertain.

Regarding this clonotype: Its target is unknown.

The CDR3 spans 14 residues. The V gene's germline CDR1 is SGHKS and CDR2 YYEKEE (reference sequence). Production of TCR beta cDNA relied on 5'RACE template switching with UMIs. TCRdb derives one entry per CDR3 protein from the 5' RACE reads, leaving out DNA. The listing contains about 390,000 distinct CDR3 sequences. V gene TRBV5-5 combines with J gene TRBJ2-5. The clonotype originates from a woman between 45 and 60 years old in good health. Specimen: blood T cells: a sorted CD56 or NKG2C T cell subset, CD4+ or CD8+ T cells, or bulk PBMC T cells (not recorded which). Here the CDR3 reads CASSTRDNQETQYF.